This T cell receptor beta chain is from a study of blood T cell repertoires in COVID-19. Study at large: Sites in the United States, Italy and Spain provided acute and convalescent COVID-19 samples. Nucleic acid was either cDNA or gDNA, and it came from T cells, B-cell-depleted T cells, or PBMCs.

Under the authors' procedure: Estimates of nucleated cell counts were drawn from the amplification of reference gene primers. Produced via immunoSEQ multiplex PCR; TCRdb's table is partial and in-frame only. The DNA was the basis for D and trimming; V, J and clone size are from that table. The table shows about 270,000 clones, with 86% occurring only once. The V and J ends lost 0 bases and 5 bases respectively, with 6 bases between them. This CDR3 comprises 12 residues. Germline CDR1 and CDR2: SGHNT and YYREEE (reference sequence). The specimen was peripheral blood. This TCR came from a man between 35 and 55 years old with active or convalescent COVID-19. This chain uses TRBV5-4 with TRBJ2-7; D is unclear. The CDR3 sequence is CASSLGADEQYF. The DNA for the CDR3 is TGTGCCAGCAGCTTGGGGGCAGACGAGCAGTACTTC. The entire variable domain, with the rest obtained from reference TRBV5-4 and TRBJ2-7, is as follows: ETGVTQSPTHLIKTRGQQVTLRCSSQSGHNTVSWYQQALGQGPQFIFQYYREEENGRGNFPPRFSGLQFPNYSSELNVNALELDDSALYLCASSLGADEQYFGPGTRLTVT.